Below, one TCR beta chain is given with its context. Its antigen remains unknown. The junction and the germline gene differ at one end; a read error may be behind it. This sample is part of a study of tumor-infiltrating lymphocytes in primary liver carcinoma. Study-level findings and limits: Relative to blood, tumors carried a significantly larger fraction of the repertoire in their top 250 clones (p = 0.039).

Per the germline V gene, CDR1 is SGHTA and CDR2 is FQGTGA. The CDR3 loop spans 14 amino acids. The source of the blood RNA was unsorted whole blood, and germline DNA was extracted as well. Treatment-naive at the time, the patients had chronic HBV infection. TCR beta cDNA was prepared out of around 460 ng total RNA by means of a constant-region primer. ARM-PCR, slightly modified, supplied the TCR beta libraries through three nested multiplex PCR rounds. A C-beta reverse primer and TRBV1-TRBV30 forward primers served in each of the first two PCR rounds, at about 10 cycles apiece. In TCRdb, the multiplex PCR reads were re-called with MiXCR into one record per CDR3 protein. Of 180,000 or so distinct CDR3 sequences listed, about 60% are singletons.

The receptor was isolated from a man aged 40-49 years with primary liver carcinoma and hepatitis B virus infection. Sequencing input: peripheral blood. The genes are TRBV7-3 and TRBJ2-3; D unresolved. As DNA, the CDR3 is TGTGCCAGCAGCTTAACGACCGGCACAGATACGCGGTATTTT. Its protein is CASSLTTGTDTRYF. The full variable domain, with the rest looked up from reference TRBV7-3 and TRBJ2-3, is GAGVSQTPSNKVTEKGKYVELRCDPISGHTALYWYRQSLGQGPEFLIYFQGTGAADDSGLPNDRFFAVRPEGSVSTLKIQRTERGDSAVYLCASSLTTGTDTRYFGPGTRLTVL.